This T cell receptor (beta chain) is drawn from a study of OX40 agonist ivuxolimab in advanced cancers. Study-wide context: Hepatocellular carcinoma, melanoma, renal cell or head and neck cancer was diagnosed in the dose-escalation patients. Averaging 60 years in age, with a range of about 23 to 85, the cohort was approximately 87% male. Overall study findings and caveats: Low clonal expansion, among the lowest seen, marked partial responders at 0.1-3.0 mg/kg. Normalized T-cell clonal expansion was also low in a subset of nonresponders.

To note about this clone: Antigen unknown.

The CDR3 sequence is 18 residues long. Germline lookup yields CDR1 ENHRY and CDR2 SYGVKD. V shed 0 bases, J shed 4 bases, and the junction held 11 bases outside the gene matches. Profiling relied on immunoSEQ multiplex PCR, and the TCRdb table lists in-frame clones only, not all of them. The sample has 66,000 or so clones; about 85% are singletons. The V call is TRBV10-3, the J call TRBJ1-4, with TRBD1 identical over 7 bases. The material sequenced was CD4+ or CD8+ T cells sorted from blood, taken in a trial of the OX40 agonist ivuxolimab. This sequence was found in an adult with an advanced solid tumor such as melanoma, head and neck, liver or kidney cancer. The CDR3 region is CAISESGRQGVRNEKLFF. The CDR3 DNA sequence: TGTGCCATCAGTGAGTCAGGGAGGCAGGGGGTCCGTAATGAAAAACTGTTTTTT.